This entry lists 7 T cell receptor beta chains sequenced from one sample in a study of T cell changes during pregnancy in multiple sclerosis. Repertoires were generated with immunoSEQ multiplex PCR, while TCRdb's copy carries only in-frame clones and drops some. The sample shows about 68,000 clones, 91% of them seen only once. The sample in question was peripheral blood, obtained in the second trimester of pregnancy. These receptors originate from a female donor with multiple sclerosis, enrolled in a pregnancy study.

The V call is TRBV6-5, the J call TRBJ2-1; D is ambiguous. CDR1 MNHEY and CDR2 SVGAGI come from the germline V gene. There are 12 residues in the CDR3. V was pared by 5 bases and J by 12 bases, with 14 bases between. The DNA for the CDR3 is TGTGCCAGCAGTCCTGAGCGCTATCGGCAGTTCTTC. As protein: CASSPERYRQFF.

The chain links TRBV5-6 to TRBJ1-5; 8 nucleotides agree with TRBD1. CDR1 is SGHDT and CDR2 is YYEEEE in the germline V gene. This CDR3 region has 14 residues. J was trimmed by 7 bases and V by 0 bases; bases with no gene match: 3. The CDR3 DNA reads TGTGCCAGCAGCTTGGACAGGGGGGGACAGCCCCAGCATTTT. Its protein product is CASSLDRGGQPQHF.

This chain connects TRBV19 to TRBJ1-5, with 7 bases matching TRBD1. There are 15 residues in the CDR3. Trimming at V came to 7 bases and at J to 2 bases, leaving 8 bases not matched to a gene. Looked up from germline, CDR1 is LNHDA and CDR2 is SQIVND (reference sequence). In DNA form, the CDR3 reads TGTGCCAGTAAACGGGAGGGGGCTGGCAATCAGCCCCAGCATTTT. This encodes CASKREGAGNQPQHF.

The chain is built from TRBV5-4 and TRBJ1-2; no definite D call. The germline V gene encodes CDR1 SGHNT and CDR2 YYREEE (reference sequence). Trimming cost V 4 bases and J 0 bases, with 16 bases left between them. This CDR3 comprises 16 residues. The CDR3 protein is CASSEQARAPNYGYTF. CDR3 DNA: TGTGCCAGCAGCGAGCAGGCCCGCGCCCCTAACTATGGCTACACCTTC. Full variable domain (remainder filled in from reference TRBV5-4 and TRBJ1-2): ETGVTQSPTHLIKTRGQQVTLRCSSQSGHNTVSWYQQALGQGPQFIFQYYREEENGRGNFPPRFSGLQFPNYSSELNVNALELDDSALYLCASSEQARAPNYGYTFGSGTRLTVV.

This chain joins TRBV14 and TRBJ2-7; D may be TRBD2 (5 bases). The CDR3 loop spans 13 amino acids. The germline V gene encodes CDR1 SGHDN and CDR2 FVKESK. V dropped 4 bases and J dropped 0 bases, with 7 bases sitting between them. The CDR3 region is CASSPDFSYEQYF. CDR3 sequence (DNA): TGTGCCAGCAGCCCGGACTTCTCCTACGAGCAGTACTTC.

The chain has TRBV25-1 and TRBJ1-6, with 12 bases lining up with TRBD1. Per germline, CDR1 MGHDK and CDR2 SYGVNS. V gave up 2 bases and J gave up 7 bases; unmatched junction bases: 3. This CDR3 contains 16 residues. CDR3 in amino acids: CASSEKGTGGNSPLHF. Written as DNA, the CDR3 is TGTGCCAGCAGTGAAAAAGGGACAGGGGGCAATTCACCCCTCCACTTT. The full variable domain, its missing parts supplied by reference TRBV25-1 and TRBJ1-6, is EADIYQTPRYLVIGTGKKITLECSQTMGHDKMYWYQQDPGMELHLIHYSYGVNSTEKGDLSSESTVSRIRTEHFPLTLESARPSHTSQYLCASSEKGTGGNSPLHFGNGTRLTVT.

The CDR3 spells CASSIQGVTYEQYF. In DNA, the CDR3 is TGTGCCAGTAGTATTCAGGGGGTCACCTACGAGCAGTACTTC. The rearrangement uses TRBV19 and TRBJ2-7, with TRBD1 identical over 7 bases. CDR3 length: 14 residues. Per the germline V gene, CDR1 is LNHDA and CDR2 is SQIVND (reference sequence). J gave up 2 bases and V 3 bases, and 4 bases lay outside the gene matches.